This T cell receptor beta chain was captured by sequencing in a study of PD-1 blockade in classical Hodgkin lymphoma. Study conclusions and caveats: Nothing has yet pinned down what causes the repertoire differences, possibly disease activity or prior therapy. Baseline diversity was lower in partial responders and progressors than complete responders. CD4+ TCR diversity, unlike CD8+, rose significantly by C4D1.

Only in-frame clones appear in the TCRdb table, and some are missing; sequencing was by immunoSEQ multiplex PCR. The data hold about 21,000 clones, with approximately 74% observed a single time. There was relapse after autologous stem cell transplantation in every patient, and there was variation in brentuximab vedotin exposure. About this clone: Antigen specificity is unknown.

The receptor was derived from a human donor with classical Hodgkin lymphoma. Here the sequenced sample was peripheral blood mononuclear cells (PBMCs), taken at baseline.

CDR3 DNA sequence: TGTGCCAGCTCACCCCAAACCGAGGGCTATGGCTACACCTTC. Its translation is CASSPQTEGYGYTF. The chain combines TRBV18 with TRBJ1-2; D is ambiguous. V shed 3 bases and J shed 4 bases, with 12 bases lying between them. This CDR3 is built from 14 residues. CDR1 is KGHSH and CDR2 is LQKENI in the germline V gene.